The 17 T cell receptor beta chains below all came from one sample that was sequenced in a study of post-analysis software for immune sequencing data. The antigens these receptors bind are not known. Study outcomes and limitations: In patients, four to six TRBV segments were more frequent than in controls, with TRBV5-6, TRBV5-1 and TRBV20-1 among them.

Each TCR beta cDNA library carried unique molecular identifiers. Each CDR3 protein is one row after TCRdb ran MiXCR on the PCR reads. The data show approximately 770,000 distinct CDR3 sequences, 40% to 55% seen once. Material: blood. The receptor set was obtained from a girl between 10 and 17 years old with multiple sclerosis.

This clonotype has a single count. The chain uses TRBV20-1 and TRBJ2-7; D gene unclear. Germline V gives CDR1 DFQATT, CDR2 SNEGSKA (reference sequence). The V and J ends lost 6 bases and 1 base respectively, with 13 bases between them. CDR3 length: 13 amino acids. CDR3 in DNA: TGCAGTGCCCGGTCGCCCACTTCCTACGAGCAGTACTTC. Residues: CSARSPTSYEQYF.

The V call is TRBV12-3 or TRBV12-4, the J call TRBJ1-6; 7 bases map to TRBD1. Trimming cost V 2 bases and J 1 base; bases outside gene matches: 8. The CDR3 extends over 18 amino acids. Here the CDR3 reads CASSLTAGGWSYNSPLHF. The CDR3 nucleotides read TGTGCCAGCAGTTTAACCGCAGGGGGTTGGTCCTATAATTCACCCCTCCACTTT.

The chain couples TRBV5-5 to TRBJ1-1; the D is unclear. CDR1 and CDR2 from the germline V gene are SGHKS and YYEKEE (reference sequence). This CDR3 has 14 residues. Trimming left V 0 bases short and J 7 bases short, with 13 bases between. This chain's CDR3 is CASSLDRGFGEAFF. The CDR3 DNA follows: TGTGCCAGCAGCTTGGATCGGGGTTTTGGTGAAGCTTTCTTT.

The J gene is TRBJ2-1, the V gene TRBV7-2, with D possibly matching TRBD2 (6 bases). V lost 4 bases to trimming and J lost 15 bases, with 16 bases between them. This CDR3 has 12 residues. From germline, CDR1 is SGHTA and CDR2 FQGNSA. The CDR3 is CASSSYRDSTFF. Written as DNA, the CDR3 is TGTGCCAGCAGCTCATACCGGGACTCCACGTTCTTC.

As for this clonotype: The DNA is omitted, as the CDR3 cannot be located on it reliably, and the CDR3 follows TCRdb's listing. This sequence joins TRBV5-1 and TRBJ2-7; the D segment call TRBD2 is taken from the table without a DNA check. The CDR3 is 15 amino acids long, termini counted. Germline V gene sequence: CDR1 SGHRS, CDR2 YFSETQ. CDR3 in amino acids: CASSQYFGEESEQYF.

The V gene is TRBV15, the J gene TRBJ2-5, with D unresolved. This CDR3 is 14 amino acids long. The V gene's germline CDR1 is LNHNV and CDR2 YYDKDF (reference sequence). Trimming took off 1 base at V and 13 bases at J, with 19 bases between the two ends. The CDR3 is CATSRGGAVYERYF. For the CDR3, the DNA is TGTGCCACCAGCAGAGGAGGAGCTGTCTACGAGCGGTACTTC.

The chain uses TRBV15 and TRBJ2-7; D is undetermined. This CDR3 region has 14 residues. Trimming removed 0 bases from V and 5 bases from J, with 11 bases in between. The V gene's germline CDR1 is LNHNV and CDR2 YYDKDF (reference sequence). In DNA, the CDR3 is TGTGCCACCAGCAGAGAGGGCAGAACCGACGAGCAGTACTTC. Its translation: CATSREGRTDEQYF.

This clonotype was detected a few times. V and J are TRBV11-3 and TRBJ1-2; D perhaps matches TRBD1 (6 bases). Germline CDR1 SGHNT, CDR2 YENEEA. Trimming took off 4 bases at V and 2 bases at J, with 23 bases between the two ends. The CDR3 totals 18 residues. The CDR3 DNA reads TGTGCCAGCAGCTCCTATAAAAGCCGAGGGGGGACAAACTATGGCTACACCTTC. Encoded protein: CASSSYKSRGGTNYGYTF.

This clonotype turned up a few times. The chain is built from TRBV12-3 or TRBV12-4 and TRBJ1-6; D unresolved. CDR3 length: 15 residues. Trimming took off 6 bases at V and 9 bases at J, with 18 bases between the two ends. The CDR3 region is CASSTSSGMGSPLHF. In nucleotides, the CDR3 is TGTGCCAGCAGCACCTCTTCGGGGATGGGTTCACCCCTCCACTTT.

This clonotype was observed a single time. The CDR3 reads CASSPGTSHNSPLHF. The CDR3 nucleotides are TGTGCCAGCAGCCCCGGGACATCCCATAATTCACCCCTCCACTTT. This chain connects TRBV7-2 to TRBJ1-6, with D possibly TRBD1 on 6 matching bases. The CDR3 covers 15 residues. CDR1 is SGHTA and CDR2 is FQGNSA in the germline V gene. V shed 5 bases and J shed 5 bases, with 13 bases lying between them. The complete variable domain, with remaining parts taken from reference TRBV7-2 and TRBJ1-6, reads GAGVSQSPSNKVTEKGKDVELRCDPISGHTALYWYRQSLGQGLEFLIYFQGNSAPDKSGLPSDRFSAERTGGSVSTLTIQRTQQEDSAVYLCASSPGTSHNSPLHFGNGTRLTVT.

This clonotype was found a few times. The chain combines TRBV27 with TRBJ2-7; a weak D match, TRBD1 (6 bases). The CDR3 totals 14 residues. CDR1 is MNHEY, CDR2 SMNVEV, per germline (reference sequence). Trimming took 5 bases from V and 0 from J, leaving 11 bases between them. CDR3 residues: CASSPGTPSYEQYF. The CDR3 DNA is TGTGCCAGCAGTCCCGGGACACCCTCCTACGAGCAGTACTTC.

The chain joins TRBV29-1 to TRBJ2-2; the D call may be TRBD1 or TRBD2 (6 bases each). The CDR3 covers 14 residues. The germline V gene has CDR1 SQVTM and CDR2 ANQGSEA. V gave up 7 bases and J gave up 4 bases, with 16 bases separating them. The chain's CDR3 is CSAEEQGGTGELFF. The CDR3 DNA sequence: TGCAGCGCTGAGGAACAGGGAGGCACCGGGGAGCTGTTTTTT.

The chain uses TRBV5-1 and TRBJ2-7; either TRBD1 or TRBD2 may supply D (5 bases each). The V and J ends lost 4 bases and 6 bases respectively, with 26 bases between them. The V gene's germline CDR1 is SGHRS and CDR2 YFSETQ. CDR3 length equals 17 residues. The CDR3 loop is CASSPVPGPPQITEQYF. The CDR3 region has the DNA TGCGCCAGCAGCCCGGTCCCGGGACCCCCCCAAATAACCGAGCAGTACTTC.

The CDR3 is CASSLVQLAGIIYEQYF. In DNA, the CDR3 is TGCGCCAGCAGCTTGGTGCAACTAGCGGGAATCATCTACGAGCAGTACTTC. The chain couples TRBV5-1 to TRBJ2-7; 10 bases are shared with TRBD2. The CDR3 extends over 17 amino acids. CDR1 is SGHRS and CDR2 is YFSETQ in the germline V gene. The junction had 9 bases not matched to a gene; V was cut back by 0 bases and J by 3 bases.

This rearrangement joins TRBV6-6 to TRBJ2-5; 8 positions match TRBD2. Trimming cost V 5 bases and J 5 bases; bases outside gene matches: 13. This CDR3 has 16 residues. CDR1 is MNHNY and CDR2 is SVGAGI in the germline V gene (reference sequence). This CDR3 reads CASSLNSGTGGETQYF. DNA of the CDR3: TGTGCCAGCAGTCTTAATAGCGGGACCGGGGGGGAGACCCAGTACTTC.

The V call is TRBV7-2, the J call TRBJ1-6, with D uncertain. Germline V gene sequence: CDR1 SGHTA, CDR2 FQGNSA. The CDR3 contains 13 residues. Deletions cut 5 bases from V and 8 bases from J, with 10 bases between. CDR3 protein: CASSPILDSPLHF. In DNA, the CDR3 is TGTGCCAGCAGCCCTATCCTGGATTCACCCCTCCACTTT. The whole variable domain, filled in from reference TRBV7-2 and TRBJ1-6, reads GAGVSQSPSNKVTEKGKDVELRCDPISGHTALYWYRQSLGQGLEFLIYFQGNSAPDKSGLPSDRFSAERTGGSVSTLTIQRTQQEDSAVYLCASSPILDSPLHFGNGTRLTVT.

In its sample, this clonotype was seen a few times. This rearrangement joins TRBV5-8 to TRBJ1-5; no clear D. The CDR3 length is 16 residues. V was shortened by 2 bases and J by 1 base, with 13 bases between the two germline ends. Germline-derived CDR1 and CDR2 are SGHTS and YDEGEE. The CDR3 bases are TGTGCCAGCAGCTTCGGTTGGGGTAACAGCAATCAGCCCCAGCATTTT. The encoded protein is CASSFGWGNSNQPQHF. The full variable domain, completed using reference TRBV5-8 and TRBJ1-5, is EAGVTQSPTHLIKTRGQQATLRCSPISGHTSVYWYQQALGLGLQFLLWYDEGEERNRGNFPPRFSGRQFPNYSSELNVNALELEDSALYLCASSFGWGNSNQPQHFGDGTRLSIL.